The sequence of this TCR beta chain was determined in a study of post-analysis software for immune sequencing data. Study-wide background: Included courses were relapsing-remitting and secondary progressive multiple sclerosis; progressive-relapsing multiple sclerosis was also included.

Comment on this clonotype: Its antigen is currently unknown.

V was cut by 7 bases and J by 1 base, with 11 bases left in between. The CDR3 runs 14 residues. Germline CDR1 MGHRA, CDR2 YSYEKL. Unique molecular identifiers were carried by the TCR beta cDNA libraries. TCRdb re-analysed the PCR reads in MiXCR, keeping a single row per CDR3 protein. Of a few hundred thousand distinct CDR3 sequences listed, roughly 36% were seen once; the top ten hold around an eighth. Study-level results: Compared with controls, patients had more of roughly 5 TRBV segments, including TRBV5-6, TRBV5-1 and TRBV20-1.

The TCR comes from a girl aged 5 to 17 with multiple sclerosis. The source material was blood. The chain links TRBV4-1 to TRBJ2-4; tentative D call: TRBD1 (6 bases). The CDR3 loop reads CASTDQGAKNIQYF. The CDR3 bases are TGCGCCAGCACGGATCAGGGGGCCAAAAACATTCAGTACTTC.